What follows are 30 T cell receptor beta chains derived from one specimen sequenced in a study of a mutant IDH1 vaccine in newly diagnosed glioma. These receptors are not linked to any known antigen. Time point of the sample: week 35, safety follow-up. All doses held 300 ug of mutant IDH1 20-mer peptide, with topical imiquimod. The data were produced by immunoSEQ multiplex PCR, yet TCRdb's version contains in-frame clones alone and is incomplete. The sample lists over 60,000 clones; roughly 79% were seen once. This specimen was PBMCs, taken from a glioma patient whose treatment included an IDH1 peptide vaccine. Receptors were obtained from a man aged 35 to 55 with glioma.

The chain recombines TRBV5-6 with TRBJ2-6; no clear D. The CDR3 has 15 residues. Germline V gene sequence: CDR1 SGHDT, CDR2 YYEEEE. Trimming left V 4 bases short and J 0 bases short, with 8 bases between. The chain's CDR3 is CASSPRVSGANVLTF. The CDR3 DNA sequence: TGTGCCAGCAGCCCCCGGGTCTCTGGGGCCAACGTCCTGACTTTC.

The chain combines TRBV5-1 with TRBJ1-1, with a weak D call TRBD1 (5 bases). Germline V gene data show CDR1 as SGHRS and CDR2 as YFSETQ. The CDR3 spans 15 residues. V lost 5 bases to trimming and J lost 1 base, with 15 bases between them. The CDR3 reads CASSSGSGANTEAFF. The CDR3 DNA reads TGCGCCAGCAGTTCGGGGTCTGGGGCGAACACTGAAGCTTTCTTT.

This clone has a single count. The CDR3 here is CATTGTYSYEQYF. DNA of the CDR3: TGTGCCACGACCGGGACATACTCCTACGAGCAGTACTTC. The rearrangement joins TRBV10-3 to TRBJ2-7, with a weak D call TRBD1 (6 bases). The CDR3 is made up of 13 amino acids. The V gene lost 10 bases and the J gene lost 0 bases, with 13 bases spanning the gap. The V gene's germline CDR1 is ENHRY and CDR2 SYGVKD.

The chain has TRBV28 and TRBJ1-1; no clear D gene. The germline gives CDR1 MDHEN, CDR2 SYDVKM. V lost 3 bases and J lost 1, with 6 bases in between. This CDR3 has 13 amino acids. The CDR3 reads CASSLGGNTEAFF. The CDR3 region has the DNA TGTGCCAGCAGTTTGGGAGGGAACACTGAAGCTTTCTTT.

In its sample, this clone was seen once. This rearrangement joins TRBV28 to TRBJ2-1; 7 bases are shared with TRBD1. The CDR3 spans 14 residues. Germline V CDR1 and CDR2: MDHEN, SYDVKM. The ends lost 4 bases at V and 6 bases at J; junction bases unmatched: 6. CDR3 bases: TGTGCCAGCAGTTACGGACAGGTCATCAATGAGCAGTTCTTC. Protein product: CASSYGQVINEQFF.

V is TRBV28 and J is TRBJ2-1; 11 bases align to TRBD2. V shed 4 bases, J shed 7 bases, and the junction held 6 bases outside the gene matches. Per the germline V gene, CDR1 is MDHEN and CDR2 is SYDVKM. The CDR3 extends over 15 amino acids. This CDR3 is CASSSRLAGRNEQFF. CDR3 sequence (DNA): TGTGCCAGCAGTTCCCGACTAGCGGGACGGAATGAGCAGTTCTTC.

The chain combines TRBV6-6 with TRBJ2-1, with 7 bases matching TRBD2. Per germline, CDR1 MNHNY and CDR2 SVGAGI (reference sequence). The length of the CDR3 is 12 residues. J was trimmed by 9 bases and V by 2 bases; bases with no gene match: 1. The CDR3: CASSYGEGEQFF. CDR3 DNA sequence: TGTGCCAGCAGTTACGGGGAGGGTGAGCAGTTCTTC.

The V gene is TRBV7-2, the J gene TRBJ2-3, with 8 bases aligning to TRBD1. The CDR3 has 15 residues. Losses at the gene ends were 1 base for V and 3 bases for J; bases not matched to a gene: 3. Germline V gene lookup returns CDR1 SGHTA and CDR2 FQGNSA. The CDR3 loop reads CASSLVGQGTDTQYF. CDR3 nucleotides: TGTGCCAGCAGCTTAGTCGGACAGGGTACAGATACGCAGTATTTT. Looking up the rest from reference TRBV7-2 and TRBJ2-3 gives the full variable domain: GAGVSQSPSNKVTEKGKDVELRCDPISGHTALYWYRQSLGQGLEFLIYFQGNSAPDKSGLPSDRFSAERTGGSVSTLTIQRTQQEDSAVYLCASSLVGQGTDTQYFGPGTRLTVL.

The CDR3 region has the DNA TGTGCCAGCAGCTTAAGGACAGGGGGCAGCGGGGAGCTGTTTTTT. It is translated as CASSLRTGGSGELFF. The chain links TRBV5-8 to TRBJ2-2, with 11 bases matching TRBD1. Germline V gene data show CDR1 as SGHTS and CDR2 as YDEGEE. The CDR3 totals 15 residues. Trimming removed 2 bases from V and 7 bases from J; junction bases left unmatched: 4.

The chain couples TRBV21-1 to TRBJ2-7. TRBV21-1 is labeled a pseudogene. This CDR3 spans 18 amino acids. The chain's CDR3 is CASSKYVPLPGCSYEQYF. The CDR3 region has the DNA TGTGCCAGCAGCAAATATGTCCCACTACCGGGCTGCTCCTACGAGCAGTACTTC.

The chain couples TRBV18 to TRBJ1-4; 9 nucleotides agree with TRBD1. Germline-derived CDR1 and CDR2 are KGHSH and LQKENI. There are 15 residues in the CDR3. The J segment lost 6 bases and the V segment lost 2 bases, leaving 4 bases of the junction unmatched. CDR3 sequence: CASSPTGGLYEKLFF. The CDR3 DNA reads as TGTGCCAGCTCACCAACAGGGGGCCTGTATGAAAAACTGTTTTTT.

This rearrangement joins TRBV11-2 to TRBJ1-2; D is unresolved. The CDR3 loop spans 12 amino acids. Germline V gene sequence: CDR1 SGHAT, CDR2 FQNNGV. V was clipped by 3 bases and J by 9 bases, with 11 bases between them. Here the CDR3 reads CASSFGSASYTF. DNA for the CDR3: TGTGCCAGCAGCTTCGGTTCCGCGAGCTACACCTTC.

The genes are TRBV30 and TRBJ2-1, with no clear D. The CDR3 runs 13 residues. V was trimmed by 0 bases and J by 8 bases, leaving 11 bases between them. Germline CDR1 is GTSNPN and CDR2 is SVGIG (reference sequence). The DNA for the CDR3 is TGTGCCTGGAGTGTAGGCGGAAATGATGAGCAGTTCTTC. Translated: CAWSVGGNDEQFF.

This sequence joins TRBV7-2 and TRBJ1-2; TRBD1 matches 8 bases. V shed 5 bases and J 1 base; nucleotides not matched to a gene: 6. Germline CDR1 reads SGHTA; CDR2 reads FQGNSA. This CDR3 has 15 residues. The CDR3 DNA follows: TGTGCCAGCAGCCACGGGACAGGACATAACTATGGCTACACCTTC. This translates into CASSHGTGHNYGYTF.

The V and J genes are TRBV5-1 and TRBJ2-5; D remains unclear. The CDR3 has 14 amino acids. V was trimmed by 0 bases and J by 5 bases, leaving 11 bases between them. CDR1 SGHRS and CDR2 YFSETQ come from the germline V gene. DNA of the CDR3: TGCGCCAGCAGCTTGGAAAATCATCAGGAGACCCAGTACTTC. Translation gives CASSLENHQETQYF.

The J gene is TRBJ2-5, the V gene TRBV9; 9 nucleotides align to TRBD2. The CDR3 sequence is 15 residues long. Losses at the gene ends were 3 bases for V and 4 bases for J; bases not matched to a gene: 7. Germline lookup yields CDR1 SGDLS and CDR2 YYNGEE. The chain's CDR3 is CASSASAGGPETQYF. DNA for the CDR3: TGTGCCAGCAGCGCCTCAGCGGGAGGCCCAGAGACCCAGTACTTC.

A few counts support this clone. The rearrangement uses TRBV4-1 and TRBJ2-7, with 10 bases lining up with TRBD2. With 0 bases clipped from V and 3 bases from J, the junction kept 11 bases outside the gene matches. The CDR3 spans 18 residues. Per germline, CDR1 MGHRA and CDR2 YSYEKL. CDR3 loop: CASSQDPTSGVGLYEQYF. The CDR3 coding sequence is TGCGCCAGCAGCCAAGATCCAACTAGCGGGGTCGGGCTCTACGAGCAGTACTTC.

By its share, this clone is medium-sized. The genes are TRBV6-4 and TRBJ2-1; 9 bases fit TRBD2. Trimming took 1 base from V and 2 from J; bases not matched to a gene: 0. The length of the CDR3 is 15 residues. Germline CDR1 and CDR2: MRHNA and SNTAGT. The CDR3 nucleotides are TGTGCCAGCAGTGACTTAGCGGGAGCCTACAATGAGCAGTTCTTC. The encoded protein is CASSDLAGAYNEQFF.

The chain links TRBV15 to TRBJ1-1; D gene ambiguous. The CDR3 is made up of 15 amino acids. CDR1 and CDR2 (germline): LNHNV, YYDKDF (reference sequence). V lost 1 base and J lost 1, with 10 bases in between. The CDR3 nucleotides read TGTGCCACCAGCAGAGTTAGGGTGAGGAACACTGAAGCTTTCTTT. Protein: CATSRVRVRNTEAFF.

The CDR3 sequence is CASSQEVRQGNQPQHF. The CDR3 coding sequence is TGCGCCAGCAGCCAAGAAGTTCGGCAGGGGAATCAGCCCCAGCATTTT. The V and J genes are TRBV4-1 and TRBJ1-5, with D possibly matching TRBD1 (6 bases). The CDR3 is 16 amino acids. From germline, CDR1 is MGHRA and CDR2 YSYEKL. Trimming left V 0 bases short and J 4 bases short, with 13 bases between.

This rearrangement joins TRBV2 to TRBJ1-3; D is ambiguous. The CDR3 is 11 amino acids. V was clipped by 5 bases and J by 1 base, with 0 bases between them. Per germline, CDR1 SNHLY and CDR2 FYNNEI. CDR3 nucleotide sequence: TGTGCCAGCAGTTCTGGAAACACCATATATTTT. Its protein product is CASSSGNTIYF.

A remark on this clone: One end of the junction varies from germline; a read error may be responsible. V and J are TRBV7-7 and TRBJ2-7; maybe TRBD2 (5 bases). This CDR3 has 15 amino acids. Germline CDR1 and CDR2: SSHAT and FNYEAQ (reference sequence). The CDR3 DNA sequence: TGTGCTAGCAGCTCCACGCGGGTAGTCTCCTACGAGCAGTACTTC. Protein: CASSSTRVVSYEQYF.

This sequence joins TRBV4-3 and TRBJ1-4; perhaps TRBD1 as D (5 bases). Trimming removed 0 bases from V and 7 bases from J, with 21 bases in between. The CDR3 spans 18 residues. Germline values: CDR1 LGHNA, CDR2 YSLEER. The CDR3 DNA sequence: TGCGCCAGCAGCCAAGATGAGATCCTGAGGGGCGCATCTGAAAAACTGTTTTTT. It specifies CASSQDEILRGASEKLFF.

This clone has a single count. The rearrangement uses TRBV2 and TRBJ2-2; 7 bases align to TRBD1. The junction had 11 bases not matched to a gene; V was cut back by 11 bases and J by 5 bases. The CDR3 covers 14 residues. Germline V gives CDR1 SNHLY, CDR2 FYNNEI. DNA of the CDR3: TGTGCCGGCTCCGGGGACAGAAGGACCGGGGAGCTGTTTTTT. Protein sequence: CAGSGDRRTGELFF.

This clone was seen only once. The chain couples TRBV5-4 to TRBJ1-5; D is unresolved. The CDR3 is made up of 15 amino acids. Germline values: CDR1 SGHNT, CDR2 YYREEE (reference sequence). V shed 0 bases and J shed 3 bases, with 10 bases lying between them. The chain's CDR3 is CASSLGDGINQPQHF. The DNA for the CDR3 is TGTGCCAGCAGCTTGGGCGACGGGATCAATCAGCCCCAGCATTTT. The variable domain in full, with the rest retrieved from reference TRBV5-4 and TRBJ1-5, is ETGVTQSPTHLIKTRGQQVTLRCSSQSGHNTVSWYQQALGQGPQFIFQYYREEENGRGNFPPRFSGLQFPNYSSELNVNALELDDSALYLCASSLGDGINQPQHFGDGTRLSIL.

This clone was seen more than once but under ten times. The V gene is TRBV6-1, the J gene TRBJ2-1; 8 bases map to TRBD1. Trimming at V came to 4 bases and at J to 5 bases, leaving 4 bases not matched to a gene. Germline V gives CDR1 MNHNS, CDR2 SASEGT. The CDR3 length is 14 residues. DNA of the CDR3: TGTGCCAGCAGTGGACAGGGGATGGACAATGAGCAGTTCTTC. This codes for CASSGQGMDNEQFF.

This rearrangement joins TRBV27 to TRBJ2-5, with 9 positions matching TRBD1. Germline values: CDR1 MNHEY, CDR2 SMNVEV (reference sequence). CDR3 length: 14 amino acids. V shed 4 bases, J shed 5 bases, and the junction held 5 bases outside the gene matches. The DNA for the CDR3 is TGTGCCAGCAGTTCCCACAGGGGGCGGGAGACCCAGTACTTC. It yields the protein CASSSHRGRETQYF.

This clone was recorded a few times. The chain has TRBV15 and TRBJ2-2; D may be TRBD2 (5 bases). The CDR3 runs 16 residues. V lost 1 base to trimming and J lost 5 bases, with 14 bases between them. Per germline, CDR1 LNHNV and CDR2 YYDKDF (reference sequence). The CDR3 coding sequence is TGTGCCACCAGCAGAGGACCTAGCCTCAGGACCGGGGAGCTGTTTTTT. Amino acids: CATSRGPSLRTGELFF.

This clone was found many times. This rearrangement joins TRBV7-9 to TRBJ2-1, with 9 bases aligning to TRBD2. The CDR3 has 13 residues. Germline lookup yields CDR1 SEHNR and CDR2 FQNEAQ (reference sequence). V dropped 5 bases and J dropped 9; count of bases not matched to a gene: 5. The CDR3 loop reads CASSPGTSSEQFF. CDR3 sequence (DNA): TGTGCCAGCAGCCCCGGGACTAGCAGTGAGCAGTTCTTC.

The J gene is TRBJ1-1, the V gene TRBV27; no clear D gene. The CDR3 totals 13 residues. Deletions cut 6 bases from V and 5 bases from J, with 13 bases between. The germline CDR1 and CDR2 sequences are MNHEY and SMNVEV (reference sequence). CDR3 loop: CASRRSEGTEAFF. The DNA of the CDR3 is TGTGCCAGCAGGAGGAGTGAGGGAACTGAAGCTTTCTTT.